Presented here are 20 T cell receptor beta chains from one specimen sequenced in a study of T cell changes during pregnancy in multiple sclerosis. The protocol was immunoSEQ multiplex PCR, while the TCRdb copy is restricted to in-frame clones and leaves out a portion. This table has around 65,000 clones, around 90% appearing once. Source: peripheral blood, taken in the first trimester of pregnancy. These receptor sequences come from a female donor with multiple sclerosis, enrolled in a pregnancy study.

This clone was seen a single time. V and J are TRBV5-1 and TRBJ2-1, with TRBD1 identical over 7 bases. This CDR3 has 15 amino acids. CDR1 is SGHRS and CDR2 is YFSETQ in the germline V gene. The V and J ends lost 5 bases and 4 bases, in that order; junction bases with no gene match: 9. In DNA form, the CDR3 reads TGCGCCAGCAGAACGACAGGGCAGCAATACAATGAGCAGTTCTTC. This sequence encodes CASRTTGQQYNEQFF. Based on the CDR3 plus reference TRBV5-1 and TRBJ2-1, the full variable domain is KAGVTQTPRYLIKTRGQQVTLSCSPISGHRSVSWYQQTPGQGLQFLFEYFSETQRNKGNFPGRFSGRQFSNSRSEMNVSTLELGDSALYLCASRTTGQQYNEQFFGPGTRLTVL.

The gene calls are TRBV18 and TRBJ2-3, with 8 nucleotides matching TRBD1. The junction had 6 bases not matched to a gene; V was cut back by 3 bases and J by 1 base. Germline V CDR1 and CDR2: KGHSH, LQKENI. The CDR3 is 16 residues long. The CDR3 region is CASSPGTGPRTDTQYF. CDR3 in DNA: TGTGCCAGCTCACCCGGGACAGGCCCACGCACAGATACGCAGTATTTT.

The CDR3 DNA is TGCAGCGTACAACAGGGTGGGGTAGGTGAAGCTTTCTTT. This sequence encodes CSVQQGGVGEAFF. J is TRBJ1-1 and V is TRBV29-1; a possible D gene is TRBD1 (6 bases). This CDR3 contains 13 residues. Per germline, CDR1 SQVTM and CDR2 ANQGSEA. Trimming shortened V by 6 bases and J by 7 bases, and 18 bases separated the two germline ends.

V usage is TRBV7-9 and J usage is TRBJ1-2; 12 bases agree with TRBD1. Germline lookup yields CDR1 SEHNR and CDR2 FQNEAQ (reference sequence). The V gene end was trimmed by 5 bases and the J gene end by 4 bases; junction bases not matched to a gene: 14. This CDR3 has 18 residues. The CDR3 DNA is TGTGCCAGCAGCCCGGGACAGGGGGCGGCTATGGGGGGCTATGGCTACACCTTC. Protein sequence: CASSPGQGAAMGGYGYTF.

CDR3 protein: CASSGGRSTDTQYF. The CDR3 DNA is TGTGCCAGCAGTGGTGGGAGAAGCACAGATACGCAGTATTTT. The chain carries TRBV6-4 and TRBJ2-3; D may be TRBD2 (5 bases). The CDR3 sequence is 14 residues long. Germline values: CDR1 MRHNA, CDR2 SNTAGT. Trimming cost V 4 bases and J 0 bases, with 8 bases left between them.

The chain joins TRBV4-2 to TRBJ2-2; 11 bases align to TRBD1. V dropped 4 bases and J dropped 5; count of bases not matched to a gene: 6. There are 16 residues in the CDR3. Germline assignment: CDR1 LGHNA and CDR2 YNFKEQ. The CDR3 bases are TGTGCCAGCAGCCCTCCGGGACAGGGGGAGACCGGGGAGCTGTTTTTT. Its translation is CASSPPGQGETGELFF.

The CDR3 DNA sequence: TGCGCCAGCAGTGAGGGGCAGGGCGACGAGCAGTACTTC. Its protein product is CASSEGQGDEQYF. This chain links TRBV10-1 with TRBJ2-7; possible D gene TRBD1, 5 bases. Germline V gene lookup returns CDR1 WNHNN and CDR2 SYGVQD (reference sequence). The CDR3 runs 13 residues. V was cut by 2 bases and J by 5 bases, with 10 bases left in between.

This rearrangement joins TRBV5-1 to TRBJ2-7; 7 bases agree with TRBD2. After removal of 1 base from V and 6 bases from J, the junction contained 10 bases not matched to a gene. Germline CDR1 reads SGHRS; CDR2 reads YFSETQ. CDR3 length: 15 residues. The CDR3 region is CASSLLVGGSGEQYF. The DNA for the CDR3 is TGCGCCAGCAGCTTGTTAGTGGGCGGGAGCGGCGAGCAGTACTTC.

V gene TRBV4-2 combines with J gene TRBJ2-6; 9 bases agree with TRBD1. Germline CDR1 and CDR2: LGHNA and YNFKEQ. CDR3 size: 16 residues. The trim removed 4 bases at V and 0 bases at J, leaving 1 base unmatched. The CDR3 sequence: CASSPDRGSGANVLTF. CDR3 sequence (DNA): TGTGCCAGCAGCCCGGACAGGGGCTCTGGGGCCAACGTCCTGACTTTC.

The rearrangement links TRBV21-1 to TRBJ2-5; the DNA was not used to check the table's D call, TRBD2. TRBV21-1 is a pseudogene. CDR3 length equals 17 residues. The CDR3 bases are TGTGCCAGCAGCAAGGAGCCGGGGGCGGGAGTACAAGAGACCCAGTACTTC. Translation gives CASSKEPGAGVQETQYF.

This clone is classed as medium-sized. This sample includes further DNA sequences coding for the same CDR3. The chain has TRBV7-9 and TRBJ1-1; unclear D gene. V shed 2 bases and J shed 4 bases, with 5 bases lying between them. This CDR3 comprises 12 residues. Germline V gene sequence: CDR1 SEHNR, CDR2 FQNEAQ (reference sequence). The CDR3 nucleotides are TGTGCCAGCAGCTTATCGGGCACTGAAGCTTTCTTT. Protein: CASSLSGTEAFF.

This clone was counted between two and nine times. The chain recombines TRBV19 with TRBJ1-1; a weak D match, TRBD1 (5 bases). CDR1 and CDR2 (germline): LNHDA, SQIVND (reference sequence). Trimming removed 6 bases from V and 1 base from J, with 12 bases in between. This CDR3 region has 14 residues. The DNA for the CDR3 is TGTGCCAGTAGATGGGGGAGGGGGAACACTGAAGCTTTCTTT. Amino acid sequence: CASRWGRGNTEAFF.

This clone was recorded a few times. V gene TRBV20-1 combines with J gene TRBJ2-7; a weak D match, TRBD1 (6 bases). There are 11 residues in the CDR3. V lost 5 bases and J 7 bases, leaving 12 bases between the germline ends. CDR1 and CDR2 (germline): DFQATT, SNEGSKA (reference sequence). CDR3 region: CSASTTGEQYF. CDR3 nucleotides: TGCAGTGCTTCTACTACAGGGGAGCAGTACTTC.

V gene TRBV6-5 combines with J gene TRBJ2-7; 10 bases align to TRBD2. The germline V gene has CDR1 MNHEY and CDR2 SVGAGI. The CDR3 extends over 14 amino acids. The junction had 7 bases not matched to a gene; V was cut back by 6 bases and J by 5 bases. The CDR3 nucleotides are TGTGCCAGCAGCCCTCGGGGACTAGCGAACGAGCAGTACTTC. This gives the protein CASSPRGLANEQYF.

This clone was seen a few times. J is TRBJ2-7 and V is TRBV10-2, with 7 bases identical to TRBD1. V lost 3 bases and J lost 0; bases outside the gene matches: 2. The CDR3 is 14 residues long. Germline assignment: CDR1 WSHSY and CDR2 SAAADI. The DNA of the CDR3 is TGCGCCAGCAGTGATAGGGACAGCTCCTACGAGCAGTACTTC. It translates to CASSDRDSSYEQYF.

This rearrangement joins TRBV7-3 to TRBJ2-2, with no clear D. Germline V gene lookup returns CDR1 SGHTA and CDR2 FQGTGA. The CDR3 runs to 12 residues. Trimming cost V 3 bases and J 5 bases, with 4 bases left between them. CDR3 bases: TGTGCCAGCAGCTTCCAAACCGGGGAGCTGTTTTTT. Residues: CASSFQTGELFF.

The rearrangement uses TRBV5-8 and TRBJ2-1; weak D call: TRBD1 (5 bases). The CDR3 is 15 amino acids. Trimming left V 4 bases short and J 3 bases short, with 14 bases between. Germline loops: CDR1 SGHTS, CDR2 YDEGEE. The CDR3 protein is CASSAGQSRYNEQFF. The CDR3 nucleotides are TGTGCCAGCAGCGCAGGGCAGAGTCGCTACAATGAGCAGTTCTTC.

This chain connects TRBV9 to TRBJ2-3; 8 bases map to TRBD2. Germline values: CDR1 SGDLS, CDR2 YYNGEE. This CDR3 spans 16 amino acids. After removal of 3 bases from V and 1 base from J, the junction contained 7 bases not matched to a gene. The CDR3 sequence: CASSAQLAEGTDTQYF. As DNA, the CDR3 is TGTGCCAGCAGCGCACAACTAGCGGAGGGCACAGATACGCAGTATTTT.

This CDR3 is CASGTGEGGYTF. The CDR3 DNA sequence: TGTGCCAGCGGGACAGGGGAAGGTGGCTACACCTTC. V usage is TRBV7-9 and J usage is TRBJ1-2, with 10 bases fitting TRBD1. The ends lost 8 bases at V and 7 bases at J; junction bases unmatched: 4. The germline V gene has CDR1 SEHNR and CDR2 FQNEAQ (reference sequence). CDR3 length: 12 amino acids.

This chain uses TRBV19 with TRBJ1-1; D is possibly TRBD1 (5 bases). Between the trimmed V and J ends, which lost 4 bases and 1 base, there was a span of 10 bases. The CDR3 has 14 amino acids. Germline loops: CDR1 LNHDA, CDR2 SQIVND (reference sequence). Here the CDR3 reads CASSTIGQNTEAFF. CDR3 nucleotides: TGTGCCAGTAGTACCATTGGACAGAACACTGAAGCTTTCTTT.